Presented here are 6 T cell receptor beta chains from one specimen sequenced in a study of T cells in Graves' hyperthyroidism and ophthalmopathy. RNA transcripts gave rise to amplified TCR beta CDR3 regions. The HTBI primer set was used in a first-round RT-PCR of the TCR CDR3. TCRdb independently ran MiXCR on the multiplex PCR reads; one entry per CDR3 protein. The table includes about half a million distinct CDR3 sequences, more than 20% detected once. Specimen: blood. Receptor source: a young man with Graves' hyperthyroidism.

This clonotype was seen ten or more times. This chain uses TRBV6-1 with TRBJ1-2; D is uncertain. V was shortened by 10 bases and J by 2 bases, with 14 bases between the two germline ends. In germline, CDR1 is MNHNS, CDR2 SASEGT. CDR3 length: 13 residues. The CDR3 here is CATKYTENYGYTF. In DNA form, the CDR3 reads TGTGCCACTAAATATACAGAGAACTATGGCTACACCTTC.

This clonotype was picked up many times. The chain uses TRBV19 and TRBJ2-5, with a tentative D call TRBD2 (5 bases). Germline assignment: CDR1 LNHDA and CDR2 SQIVND (reference sequence). Trimming pared 3 bases from V and 3 bases from J, leaving 8 bases between. The CDR3 runs 13 residues. CDR3 loop: CASSITGKETQYF. The CDR3 DNA reads TGTGCCAGTAGTATCACCGGGAAAGAGACCCAGTACTTC.

In its sample, this clonotype was seen many times. The gene calls are TRBV25-1 and TRBJ1-2; D is ambiguous. With 1 base removed from V and 4 bases from J, the gap between germline ends came to 7 bases. There are 13 residues in the CDR3. Germline CDR1 and CDR2: MGHDK and SYGVNS. The CDR3 DNA reads TGTGCCAGCAGTGAATCCCCAGGCTATGGCTACACCTTC. Encoded protein: CASSESPGYGYTF.

This clonotype was seen at least ten times. V usage is TRBV6-5 and J usage is TRBJ2-7, with D tentatively TRBD2 (6 bases). V lost 0 bases, J lost 5 bases, and 17 bases lay in between. CDR1 is MNHEY, CDR2 SVGAGI, per germline. The CDR3 loop spans 16 amino acids. The CDR3 here is CASSYSSPGGGHEQYF. CDR3 in DNA: TGTGCCAGCAGTTACTCGAGCCCCGGGGGTGGCCACGAGCAGTACTTC.

The V and J genes are TRBV3-1 and TRBJ1-2; D is uncertain. The CDR3 is made up of 11 amino acids. The V end lost 0 bases, the J end lost 8 bases, and 4 bases lay between the germline ends. Germline lookup yields CDR1 LGHDT and CDR2 YNNKEL (reference sequence). CDR3 sequence reads: CASSQEWGYTF. CDR3 bases: TGTGCCAGCAGCCAAGAGTGGGGCTACACCTTC. Full variable domain (rest looked up from reference TRBV3-1 and TRBJ1-2): DTAVSQTPKYLVTQMGNDKSIKCEQNLGHDTMYWYKQDSKKFLKIMFSYNNKELIINETVPNRFSPKSPDKAHLNLHINSLELGDSAVYFCASSQEWGYTFGSGTRLTVV.

This clonotype was observed at least ten times. The gene calls are TRBV6-1 and TRBJ1-5; 7 bases align to TRBD1. Germline CDR1 reads MNHNS; CDR2 reads SASEGT. The V gene end was trimmed by 4 bases and the J gene end by 1 base; junction bases not matched to a gene: 4. The CDR3 loop spans 15 amino acids. This CDR3 reads CASSALQGSNQPQHF. The CDR3 DNA reads TGTGCCAGCAGTGCCTTACAGGGGAGCAATCAGCCCCAGCATTTT.